The T cell receptor (beta chain) under discussion was sequenced for a study of shared clonotypes between healthy human individuals. In the study overall: There were three CD4 naive, three CD4 memory, two CD8 naive and one CD8 memory plates per donor.

Terminally differentiated effector memory CD45RA+ cells were excluded by CCR7 positive selection of CD45RO-negative cells. Clones were sequenced by immunoSEQ multiplex PCR, and TCRdb holds only the in-frame ones, with some missing. The data contain roughly 600,000 clones, 95% to 98% of them singletons. Study results and limitations: As a rule, naive subsets had a larger estimated richness than memory subsets.

This CDR3 is built from 14 residues. Per germline, CDR1 SQVTM and CDR2 ANQGSEA. Trimming cost V 3 bases and J 2 bases, with 13 bases left between them. Regarding this clone: Its antigen is currently unknown.

The material sequenced was naive CD8+ T cells sorted from blood. The chain recombines TRBV29-1 with TRBJ1-1, with D hard to call. The sequence came from a man aged 25-40 years in good health. This chain's CDR3 is CSVDDHDTNTEAFF. The CDR3 DNA follows: TGCAGCGTTGATGACCACGACACCAACACTGAAGCTTTCTTT.